Below are 21 T cell receptor beta chains sequenced from a single sample in a study of response to subunit inactivated influenza vaccine. MiXCR, run by TCRdb on the RT-PCR reads, gives a single entry per CDR3 protein. The table shows 590,000 or so distinct CDR3 sequences, with approximately 14% occurring only once. Source: PBMCs from blood, taken about 14 days before vaccination. The source of these receptors is a man between 50 and 59 years old who received an inactivated influenza vaccine.

The CDR3 DNA reads TGCGCCAGCAGCCAAGAATCAGGAAGTCCTAATTCACCCCTCCACTTT. This sequence encodes CASSQESGSPNSPLHF. The genes are TRBV4-1 and TRBJ1-6; D unresolved. This CDR3 has 16 amino acids. Germline assignment: CDR1 MGHRA and CDR2 YSYEKL. V was pared by 0 bases and J by 6 bases, with 12 bases between.

This clonotype was found a few times. The J gene is TRBJ2-1, the V gene TRBV12-3 or TRBV12-4; D might be TRBD2 (5 bases). The CDR3 length is 15 residues. V lost 0 bases and J lost 4, with 10 bases in between. In DNA, the CDR3 is TGTGCCAGCAGTTTAGCGGACGGAGGATACAATGAGCAGTTCTTC. This translates into CASSLADGGYNEQFF.

This clonotype was counted ten times or more. This rearrangement joins TRBV6-5 to TRBJ2-2, with D perhaps matching TRBD1 (7 bases). The CDR3 consists of 15 residues. Germline assignment: CDR1 MNHEY and CDR2 SVGAGI. This CDR3 is CAISSGGLGTGELFF. For the CDR3, the DNA is TGTGCGATCTCATCAGGGGGGTTGGGCACCGGGGAGCTGTTTTTT.

This clonotype was seen only a few times. The rearrangement links TRBV7-6 to TRBJ1-3, with D possibly being TRBD1 (5 bases). From germline, CDR1 is SGHVS and CDR2 FNYEAQ. This CDR3 comprises 15 residues. Deletions cut 5 bases from V and 0 bases from J, with 11 bases between. CDR3 in amino acids: CASSQQDISGNTIYF. Here the CDR3 DNA reads TGTGCCAGCAGCCAACAGGATATCTCTGGAAACACCATATATTTT.

This clonotype was picked up many times. This rearrangement joins TRBV5-1 to TRBJ2-2, with no clear D. Germline V gives CDR1 SGHRS, CDR2 YFSETQ. The CDR3 loop spans 14 amino acids. Trimming left V 0 bases short and J 4 bases short, with 7 bases between. The CDR3 sequence is CASSLARSTGELFF. The CDR3 DNA follows: TGCGCCAGCAGCTTGGCCCGGAGCACCGGGGAGCTGTTTTTT. The full variable domain, rest sourced from reference TRBV5-1 and TRBJ2-2, is KAGVTQTPRYLIKTRGQQVTLSCSPISGHRSVSWYQQTPGQGLQFLFEYFSETQRNKGNFPGRFSGRQFSNSRSEMNVSTLELGDSALYLCASSLARSTGELFFGEGSRLTVL.

V is TRBV14 and J is TRBJ2-3; 7 nucleotides match TRBD1. The V gene end was trimmed by 4 bases and the J gene end by 4 bases; junction bases not matched to a gene: 8. Germline V gene sequence: CDR1 SGHDN, CDR2 FVKESK. The CDR3 consists of 15 residues. CDR3 sequence reads: CASSREPGTADTQYF. The CDR3 DNA reads TGTGCCAGCAGCCGAGAACCGGGGACAGCAGATACGCAGTATTTT.

This clonotype was counted between two and nine times. The V and J genes are TRBV28 and TRBJ2-2; 9 bases agree with TRBD2. From germline, CDR1 is MDHEN and CDR2 SYDVKM. V was clipped by 1 base and J by 4 bases; unmatched bases: 7. This CDR3 is built from 17 residues. The CDR3 is CASSLLRPSGTTGELFF. CDR3 DNA sequence: TGTGCCAGCAGTTTATTAAGGCCTAGCGGGACCACCGGGGAGCTGTTTTTT. Together with reference TRBV28 and TRBJ2-2, the CDR3 gives the full variable domain: DVKVTQSSRYLVKRTGEKVFLECVQDMDHENMFWYRQDPGLGLRLIYFSYDVKMKEKGDIPEGYSVSREKKERFSLILESASTNQTSMYLCASSLLRPSGTTGELFFGEGSRLTVL.

This clonotype occurred a few times. CDR3 in DNA: TGTGCCAGCAGTTTAGGGATCCAAAATCAGCCCCAGCATTTT. It codes for CASSLGIQNQPQHF. The V and J genes are TRBV12-3 or TRBV12-4 and TRBJ1-5; D is unclear. This CDR3 is built from 14 residues. V was clipped by 1 base and J by 4 bases, with 8 bases between them.

The rearrangement uses TRBV20-1 and TRBJ2-7; a possible D gene is TRBD2 (5 bases). The CDR3 length is 12 residues. Germline V gene lookup returns CDR1 DFQATT and CDR2 SNEGSKA (reference sequence). CDR3: CSGIHTAYEQYF. DNA for the CDR3: TGCAGCGGGATTCACACCGCGTACGAGCAGTACTTC.

This clonotype was counted a few times. This rearrangement joins TRBV11-2 to TRBJ2-7, with TRBD2 identical over 7 bases. This CDR3 is built from 19 residues. Germline lookup yields CDR1 SGHAT and CDR2 FQNNGV. V dropped 4 bases and J dropped 3; count of bases not matched to a gene: 21. This CDR3 reads CASSSRKIWGGLELYEQYF. The CDR3 nucleotides read TGTGCCAGCAGCTCCCGGAAAATTTGGGGAGGGTTGGAGCTCTACGAGCAGTACTTC. The full variable domain, in which reference TRBV11-2 and TRBJ2-7 provide the parts outside the CDR3, is EAGVAQSPRYKIIEKRQSVAFWCNPISGHATLYWYQQILGQGPKLLIQFQNNGVVDDSQLPKDRFSAERLKGVDSTLKIQPAKLEDSAVYLCASSSRKIWGGLELYEQYFGPGTRLTVT.

The V and J genes are TRBV11-2 and TRBJ2-7; TRBD2 agrees at 8 bases. Germline CDR1 and CDR2: SGHAT and FQNNGV. This CDR3 has 15 amino acids. Trimming removed 0 bases from V and 5 bases from J; junction bases left unmatched: 6. In DNA form, the CDR3 reads TGTGCCAGCAGCTTAGATTTCGGGGGGGGGAACGAGCAGTACTTC. It yields the protein CASSLDFGGGNEQYF.

Comment on this clonotype: With a much larger clone just one base away, this may be a read error. This rearrangement joins TRBV28 to TRBJ2-3; either TRBD1 or TRBD2 may supply D (6 bases each). This CDR3 is 14 amino acids long. The germline CDR1 and CDR2 sequences are MDHEN and SYDVKM. This CDR3 is CVSSLGGSRDTQYF. The CDR3 DNA reads TGTGTCAGCAGTTTAGGGGGGTCAAGAGATACGCAGTATTTT.

There are a few counts of this clonotype. The J gene is TRBJ2-1, the V gene TRBV19; tentative D call: TRBD2 (5 bases). Germline V gene data show CDR1 as LNHDA and CDR2 as SQIVND (reference sequence). Trimming pared 4 bases from V and 5 bases from J, leaving 9 bases between. The CDR3 has 13 amino acids. CDR3: CASSNRLNNEQFF. CDR3 nucleotides: TGTGCCAGTAGTAATAGACTAAACAATGAGCAGTTCTTC.

This clonotype was recorded many times. The rearrangement joins TRBV5-1 to TRBJ2-1; maybe TRBD2 (6 bases). V lost 5 bases and J lost 10, with 16 bases in between. Looked up from germline, CDR1 is SGHRS and CDR2 is YFSETQ. This CDR3 contains 13 residues. The CDR3 bases are TGCGCCAGCAGACGGGGGACGGAGGGAGAGCAGTTCTTC. Its protein product is CASRRGTEGEQFF. Filled out from reference TRBV5-1 and TRBJ2-1, the complete variable domain reads KAGVTQTPRYLIKTRGQQVTLSCSPISGHRSVSWYQQTPGQGLQFLFEYFSETQRNKGNFPGRFSGRQFSNSRSEMNVSTLELGDSALYLCASRRGTEGEQFFGPGTRLTVL.

This clonotype was seen a few times. The chain links TRBV23-1 to TRBJ2-2; D gene uncertain. TRBV23-1 is treated as an ORF (open reading frame) with a function not yet certain. V was cut by 0 bases and J by 5 bases, with 10 bases left in between. This CDR3 has 15 residues. CDR3 region: CASSQSGYQTGELFF. The CDR3 nucleotides read TGCGCCAGCAGTCAATCGGGCTACCAGACCGGGGAGCTGTTTTTT.

This clonotype appeared a few times. CDR3 nucleotide sequence: TGTGCCAGCAGTTACTGGTCGGACGGGGAGCTGTTTTTT. Residues: CASSYWSDGELFF. This sequence joins TRBV6-6 and TRBJ2-2; no firm D call. The CDR3 covers 13 residues. Looked up from germline, CDR1 is MNHNY and CDR2 is SVGAGI (reference sequence). Trimming cost V 1 base and J 7 bases, with 7 bases left between them.

The chain is built from TRBV6-1 and TRBJ1-2, with 7 bases lining up with TRBD1. The CDR3 spans 15 residues. CDR1 and CDR2 (germline): MNHNS, SASEGT. V was clipped by 5 bases and J by 5 bases; unmatched bases: 11. CDR3 nucleotides: TGTGCCAGCAGTAAACGGGGGACAGTTAATTATGGCTACACCTTC. It is translated as CASSKRGTVNYGYTF.

The chain combines TRBV7-3 with TRBJ2-2; D is ambiguous. The CDR3 spans 14 residues. Germline lookup yields CDR1 SGHTA and CDR2 FQGTGA. V was trimmed by 6 bases and J by 2 bases, leaving 10 bases between them. The CDR3 here is CASRLGTNTGELFF. CDR3 in DNA: TGTGCCAGCAGACTGGGCACCAACACCGGGGAGCTGTTTTTT.

The rearrangement uses TRBV11-2 and TRBJ2-1; 8 nucleotides agree with TRBD2. The V gene's germline CDR1 is SGHAT and CDR2 FQNNGV. The CDR3 runs 19 residues. The J segment lost 4 bases and the V segment lost 5 bases, leaving 19 bases of the junction unmatched. The CDR3 sequence: CASSALLRRREVGYNEQFF. In DNA, the CDR3 is TGTGCCAGCAGCGCCTTATTGAGGCGGCGGGAGGTCGGATACAATGAGCAGTTCTTC.

In this sample, this clonotype turned up a few times. V is TRBV25-1 and J is TRBJ1-1; D not resolved. This CDR3 contains 14 residues. Trimming stripped 4 bases from V and 4 bases from J, with 13 bases between. Germline CDR1 MGHDK, CDR2 SYGVNS. CDR3: CASSALAELTEAFF. CDR3 coding DNA: TGTGCCAGCAGTGCCCTCGCGGAACTCACTGAAGCTTTCTTT.

This clonotype was seen more than once but under ten times. The chain links TRBV4-2 to TRBJ2-1; TRBD2 might be the D (5 bases). The CDR3 runs to 18 residues. In germline, CDR1 is LGHNA, CDR2 YNFKEQ. Deletions cut 2 bases from V and 4 bases from J, with 21 bases between. The CDR3 DNA sequence: TGTGCCAGCAGCCAACACACTAGTGACGGGTTGGGGTACAATGAGCAGTTCTTC. This codes for CASSQHTSDGLGYNEQFF.